This T cell receptor (beta chain) was identified in a study of shared clonotypes between healthy human individuals. Details on this clone: The antigen is undetermined.

The study's findings and limits: Sample collection involved blood only; tissue repertoires are likely different.

Clones were sequenced by immunoSEQ multiplex PCR, and TCRdb holds only the in-frame ones, with some missing. The sample includes about 2.3 million clones, around 90% seen only once; the top ten take around 0.35%. V shed 6 bases and J 4 bases; nucleotides not matched to a gene: 9. The CDR3 totals 15 residues. From germline, CDR1 is MNHNY and CDR2 SVGAGI (reference sequence). This TCR came from a man aged 18-30 years in good health. Some clones in this sample may be carry-over from other donors' samples. This chain joins TRBV6-6 and TRBJ2-7, with 10 nucleotides matching TRBD2. Sequencing was done on a sample of naive CD4+ T cells from PBMCs. The subset denotes: CD45RA+ positively selected. CDR3 sequence (DNA): TGTGCCAGCAGCCGACGGCCTAGCGGGAGTTACGAGCAGTACTTC. Translating it yields CASSRRPSGSYEQYF.